Described below is a single T cell receptor beta chain sequence and its context. No antigen is known for it. TCRdb redid the calling of the multiplex PCR reads with MiXCR, one entry per CDR3 protein. The sample comprises about 14,000 distinct CDR3 sequences, roughly 60% of which are singletons, and around 47% rests with the top ten. The record originates from a study of breast tumors, draining lymph nodes, adjacent tissues. Overall study results and limits: Data fit most tumor T cells coming from lymph node, expanding in tumor. Tumor TCR diversity was below lymph nodes but above nontumor tissue.

V shed 5 bases and J 2 bases; nucleotides not matched to a gene: 5. Per germline, CDR1 MNHNY and CDR2 SVGAGI (reference sequence). The CDR3 length is 14 residues. The rearrangement links TRBV6-6 to TRBJ2-7, with TRBD1 matching 8 bases. Material for sequencing was tumor-adjacent breast tissue. This TCR was sampled from a female donor with breast cancer. Some clones in this sample may be carry-over from other donors' samples. The CDR3: CASSTRDRTYEQYF. CDR3 bases: TGTGCCAGCAGTACCAGGGACAGGACCTACGAGCAGTACTTC.